In its sample, the clone carrying this T cell receptor (beta chain) was seen once. This sample stems from a study of blood T cell repertoires in COVID-19. Generated by immunoSEQ multiplex PCR, the TCRdb table keeps only in-frame clones and is missing some. Altogether around 76,000 clones are present, 85% being singletons, with the ten largest covering 5.1%. Trimming took 5 bases from V and 3 from J, leaving 13 bases between them. The CDR3 loop spans 14 amino acids. Germline V gene lookup returns CDR1 MNHEY and CDR2 SVGEGT. The TCR comes from a man at least 80 years old with acute or convalescent COVID-19. This chain uses TRBV6-2 or TRBV6-3 with TRBJ1-2; D remains unclear. The sequenced sample consisted of peripheral blood. CDR3 loop: CASSDTRHYYGYTF. The CDR3 nucleotides are TGTGCCAGCAGTGACACACGGCACTACTATGGCTACACCTTC.